These 25 T cell receptor beta chains were sequenced from one sample in a study of blood T cells in healthy people across ages. Sample-barcoded 5' priming and a J-beta primer mix drove a second PCR of about 6 to 12 cycles. MiXCR, run by TCRdb on the 5' RACE reads, gives a single entry per CDR3 protein. The sample holds under 750,000 distinct CDR3 sequences, less than 60% seen once. The sequenced material came from blood. The origin of the receptors is a man of 80 years or more in good health.

The V call is TRBV7-2, the J call TRBJ2-1; TRBD1 matches at 7 bases. This CDR3 is 13 amino acids long. The V and J ends lost 5 bases and 9 bases, in that order; junction bases with no gene match: 7. CDR1 and CDR2 from the germline V gene are SGHTA and FQGNSA. DNA of the CDR3: TGTGCCAGCAGCAAAGACAGGGTATGTGAGCAGTTCTTC. The encoded protein is CASSKDRVCEQFF.

This chain uses TRBV4-2 with TRBJ2-3; D call uncertain. Germline V CDR1 and CDR2: LGHNA, YNFKEQ. V gave up 0 bases and J gave up 1 base, with 11 bases separating them. The CDR3 has 16 amino acids. For the CDR3, the DNA is TGTGCCAGCAGCCAAGAAGGGTCTCCCCGCACAGATACGCAGTATTTT. Amino acid sequence: CASSQEGSPRTDTQYF.

Comments on this clonotype: At one end, the junction sequence differs from germline, possibly due to a read error. The chain uses TRBV20-1 and TRBJ2-1; no definite D call. CDR3 size: 12 residues. CDR1 is DFQATT, CDR2 SNEGSKA, per germline (reference sequence). The CDR3 loop is CRARRQNNEQFF. The CDR3 DNA is TGCCGTGCTAGAAGGCAGAACAATGAGCAGTTCTTC.

The chain couples TRBV3-1 to TRBJ2-5, with D maybe TRBD1 (6 bases). The end of the DNA aligns better with TRBJ2-7, so the J call may be wrong. CDR3 length: 15 residues. CDR1 and CDR2 (germline): LGHDT, YNNKEL (reference sequence). CDR3 protein: CASSPRQVSTYEQYF. CDR3 nucleotide sequence: TGTGCCAGCAGTCCTAGACAGGTATCTACCTACGAGCAGTACTTC.

The chain couples TRBV5-5 to TRBJ2-7; D gene ambiguous. The CDR3 is 13 amino acids. V was cut by 4 bases and J by 2 bases, with 10 bases left in between. Germline values: CDR1 SGHKS, CDR2 YYEKEE (reference sequence). The CDR3 reads CASSPPSTYEQYF. The CDR3 coding sequence is TGTGCCAGCAGCCCTCCAAGCACCTACGAGCAGTACTTC.

Turning to this clonotype: Just one base apart from a much larger clone, this may be a read error. The chain uses TRBV7-9 and TRBJ2-4; D is ambiguous. CDR3 length equals 13 residues. Germline assignment: CDR1 SEHNR and CDR2 FQNEAQ (reference sequence). V lost 8 bases to trimming and J lost 2 bases, with 10 bases between them. This CDR3 is CASGLDPKNIQYF. The CDR3 DNA sequence: TGTGCCAGCGGCCTGGACCCCAAAAACATTCAGTACTTC. The full variable domain, with the rest looked up from reference TRBV7-9 and TRBJ2-4, is DTGVSQNPRHKITKRGQNVTFRCDPISEHNRLYWYRQTLGQGPEFLTYFQNEAQLEKSRLLSDRFSAERPKGSFSTLEIQRTEQGDSAMYLCASGLDPKNIQYFGAGTRLSVL.

The chain combines TRBV20-1 with TRBJ2-2; 10 positions agree with TRBD2. Trimming took 7 bases from V and 4 from J; bases not matched to a gene: 12. CDR1 is DFQATT and CDR2 is SNEGSKA in the germline V gene (reference sequence). The CDR3 is 16 residues long. The CDR3 is CSVYGGASGSTGELFF. Here the CDR3 DNA reads TGCAGTGTCTATGGGGGGGCTAGCGGGAGCACCGGGGAGCTGTTTTTT.

There are a few counts of this clonotype. V and J are TRBV12-3 or TRBV12-4 and TRBJ1-5; 8 bases match TRBD1. V lost 5 bases, J lost 7 bases, and 4 bases stayed unmatched. The CDR3 covers 13 residues. This CDR3 reads CASSKDRDQPQHF. The DNA for the CDR3 is TGTGCCAGCAGTAAGGACAGGGACCAGCCCCAGCATTTT.

This sequence joins TRBV28 and TRBJ2-6; unclear D gene. Germline loops: CDR1 MDHEN, CDR2 SYDVKM. The CDR3 has 12 residues. The ends were cut back, 8 bases at V and 1 base at J, with 3 bases in the middle. The CDR3 sequence: CASQSGANVLTF. CDR3 in DNA: TGTGCCAGCCAGTCTGGGGCCAACGTCCTGACTTTC.

This chain joins TRBV6-5 and TRBJ2-7; 7 nucleotides line up with TRBD1. Germline V gene data show CDR1 as MNHEY and CDR2 as SVGAGI. This CDR3 region has 14 residues. Trimming cost V 7 bases and J 6 bases; bases outside gene matches: 12. CDR3 sequence reads: CASTDDREGSEQYF. The CDR3 DNA is TGTGCCAGCACCGACGACAGGGAAGGAAGCGAGCAGTACTTC.

This clonotype has only a few counts. The chain combines TRBV4-1 with TRBJ2-5, with D possibly being TRBD2 (6 bases). The assigned J gene may be wrong: the sequence end matches TRBJ2-7 better. The CDR3 loop spans 13 amino acids. The germline gives CDR1 MGHRA, CDR2 YSYEKL. The CDR3 region is CASSQDWRGEQYF. Here the CDR3 DNA reads TGCGCCAGCAGCCAAGATTGGAGGGGCGAGCAGTACTTC.

The chain recombines TRBV5-1 with TRBJ2-3; D call uncertain. The CDR3 runs to 15 residues. Trimming shortened V by 6 bases and J by 0 bases, and 14 bases separated the two germline ends. CDR1 and CDR2 (germline): SGHRS, YFSETQ. DNA of the CDR3: TGCGCCAGCACCGCCGTGGGTGGAAGCACAGATACGCAGTATTTT. Its protein product is CASTAVGGSTDTQYF.

The rearrangement joins TRBV25-1 to TRBJ2-7, with 9 bases that match TRBD1. The J call may be wrong; the DNA end is better matched by TRBJ2-5. The germline gives CDR1 MGHDK, CDR2 SYGVNS. The CDR3 loop spans 13 amino acids. The CDR3 loop reads CASSGQGEETQYF. The CDR3 region has the DNA TGTGCCAGCAGTGGACAGGGGGAAGAGACCCAGTACTTC.

The chain has TRBV28 and TRBJ2-7; TRBD1 matches at 8 bases. Germline trimming cut 6 bases from V and 3 bases from J; bases unmatched to any gene: 7. The germline V gene encodes CDR1 MDHEN and CDR2 SYDVKM. This CDR3 comprises 14 residues. Written as DNA, the CDR3 is TGTGCCAGCAGGGGACAGGCGGTCCACTACGAGCAGTACTTC. Its protein is CASRGQAVHYEQYF.

A note on this clonotype: This may arise from a read error, as a much more abundant clone is one base away. The chain has TRBV3-1 and TRBJ2-7; D is uncertain. CDR3 length: 12 amino acids. Germline V gene data show CDR1 as LGHDT and CDR2 as YNNKEL (reference sequence). The ends were cut back, 2 bases at V and 2 bases at J, with 4 bases in the middle. The CDR3 nucleotides are TGTGCCAGCAGCCAACATCCCTACGAGCAGTACTTC. Translating it yields CASSQHPYEQYF.

V and J are TRBV6-2 or TRBV6-3 and TRBJ1-5; D is undetermined. Germline V gene lookup returns CDR1 MNHEY and CDR2 SVGEGT. The CDR3 runs to 15 residues. Trimming shortened V by 2 bases and J by 5 bases, and 13 bases separated the two germline ends. CDR3 amino acids: CASSYVSSSYQPQHF. The DNA of the CDR3 is TGTGCCAGCAGTTACGTCTCCAGTTCCTATCAGCCCCAGCATTTT.

The chain uses TRBV18 and TRBJ2-5, with 11 bases lining up with TRBD2. V shed 3 bases, J shed 4 bases, and the junction held 7 bases outside the gene matches. Germline CDR1 is KGHSH and CDR2 is LQKENI. The CDR3 length is 16 residues. The CDR3 DNA sequence: TGTGCCAGCTCACCCCCTAGCGGGAGGTTGTCAGAGACCCAGTACTTC. It is translated as CASSPPSGRLSETQYF.

This clonotype occurred a few times. V gene TRBV28 combines with J gene TRBJ2-3; 7 bases agree with TRBD2. With 5 bases clipped from V and 4 bases from J, the junction kept 9 bases outside the gene matches. The CDR3 runs 15 residues. Germline V gene sequence: CDR1 MDHEN, CDR2 SYDVKM. The CDR3 sequence is CASSISGTGADTQYF. CDR3 nucleotides: TGTGCCAGCAGTATCAGCGGGACCGGTGCAGATACGCAGTATTTT. Full variable domain (missing parts from reference TRBV28 and TRBJ2-3): DVKVTQSSRYLVKRTGEKVFLECVQDMDHENMFWYRQDPGLGLRLIYFSYDVKMKEKGDIPEGYSVSREKKERFSLILESASTNQTSMYLCASSISGTGADTQYFGPGTRLTVL.

The genes are TRBV6-1 and TRBJ2-5, with TRBD1 matching over 7 bases. V lost 4 bases to trimming and J lost 1 base; unmatched junction nucleotides: 12. CDR1 and CDR2 (germline): MNHNS, SASEGT. The CDR3 contains 17 residues. CDR3 nucleotide sequence: TGTGCCAGCAGTGGGATGACCGGCGACAGGGTCCAAGAGACCCAGTACTTC. Translation gives CASSGMTGDRVQETQYF.

This chain joins TRBV5-1 and TRBJ2-7; 8 nucleotides align to TRBD1. The J call may be faulty, since TRBJ2-5 better matches the DNA end. CDR3 length: 15 residues. In germline, CDR1 is SGHRS, CDR2 YFSETQ. The CDR3 DNA follows: TGCGCCAGCAGCTTGGAACAGGGGGTGTCAAAGACCCAGTACTTC. Protein product: CASSLEQGVSKTQYF.

This clonotype has more than one count but fewer than ten. This sequence joins TRBV28 and TRBJ2-4; either TRBD1 or TRBD2 may fit D (5 bases each). CDR3 length equals 13 residues. Per the germline V gene, CDR1 is MDHEN and CDR2 is SYDVKM. V gave up 10 bases and J gave up 6 bases, with 16 bases separating them. The CDR3 spells CATGRDDTNIQYF. In DNA, the CDR3 is TGTGCCACCGGACGGGACGATACAAACATTCAGTACTTC. The entire variable domain, with the rest obtained from reference TRBV28 and TRBJ2-4, is as follows: DVKVTQSSRYLVKRTGEKVFLECVQDMDHENMFWYRQDPGLGLRLIYFSYDVKMKEKGDIPEGYSVSREKKERFSLILESASTNQTSMYLCATGRDDTNIQYFGAGTRLSVL.

The chain has TRBV20-1 and TRBJ2-5, with a tentative D call TRBD1 (6 bases). This CDR3 has 13 residues. Germline V gene sequence: CDR1 DFQATT, CDR2 SNEGSKA (reference sequence). V lost 1 base to trimming and J lost 7 bases, with 13 bases between them. In DNA form, the CDR3 reads TGCAGTGCTAGAGGGGGGCTCTTGGGGACCCAGTACTTC. This gives the protein CSARGGLLGTQYF.

This clonotype was seen once. This sequence joins TRBV3-1 and TRBJ2-1; D gene unclear. The V gene's germline CDR1 is LGHDT and CDR2 YNNKEL (reference sequence). V gave up 0 bases and J gave up 7 bases, with 7 bases separating them. The CDR3 spans 13 residues. The CDR3 nucleotides are TGTGCCAGCAGCCAAGAACAACAAAATGAGCAGTTCTTC. As protein: CASSQEQQNEQFF.

This sequence joins TRBV6-1 and TRBJ2-6; TRBD2 is a possible D gene (7 bases). The CDR3 covers 19 residues. Germline assignment: CDR1 MNHNS and CDR2 SASEGT. The germline V and J ends were trimmed by 1 base and 1 base, with 17 bases remaining between them. The CDR3 DNA is TGTGCCAGCAGTGAAGACGGGGGGCAGGGAGCTTCTGGGGCCAACGTCCTGACTTTC. It is translated as CASSEDGGQGASGANVLTF.

The gene calls are TRBV5-1 and TRBJ2-6; 7 bases match TRBD1. The CDR3 sequence is 16 residues long. After removal of 2 bases from V and 2 bases from J, the junction contained 4 bases not matched to a gene. The V gene's germline CDR1 is SGHRS and CDR2 YFSETQ. Here the CDR3 reads CASSLRQGTGANVLTF. Here the CDR3 DNA reads TGCGCCAGCAGCTTAAGACAGGGAACTGGGGCCAACGTCCTGACTTTC.